This T cell receptor beta chain was recorded in a study of control samples from healthy donors and cancer patients. This clone was recorded only once. Germline V CDR1 and CDR2: SGHNT, YYREEE (reference sequence). V was clipped by 1 base and J by 4 bases, with 3 bases between them. The CDR3 runs 12 residues. Some clones are missing from TCRdb's copy, which holds only in-frame ones; the method was immunoSEQ multiplex PCR. The repertoire holds 100,000 to 150,000 clones, with roughly 87% as singletons. The sample was blood. The TCR comes from a man aged 35 to 55 in good health. The chain carries TRBV5-4 and TRBJ1-3; unclear D gene. CDR3 sequence: CASSLIGNTIYF. CDR3 coding DNA: TGTGCCAGCAGCTTGATAGGAAACACCATATATTTT.